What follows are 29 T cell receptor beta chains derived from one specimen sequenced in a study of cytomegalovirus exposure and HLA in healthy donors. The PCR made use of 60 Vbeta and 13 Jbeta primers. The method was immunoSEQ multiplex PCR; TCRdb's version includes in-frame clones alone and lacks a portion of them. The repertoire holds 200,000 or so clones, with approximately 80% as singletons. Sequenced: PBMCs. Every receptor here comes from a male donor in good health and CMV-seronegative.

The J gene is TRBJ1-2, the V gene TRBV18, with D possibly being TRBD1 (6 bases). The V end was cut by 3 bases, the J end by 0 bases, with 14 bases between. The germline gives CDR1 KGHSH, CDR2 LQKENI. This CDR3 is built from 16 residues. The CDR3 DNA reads TGTGCCAGCTCACCCTCGGGGGGCAAGGCTAACTATGGCTACACCTTC. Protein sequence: CASSPSGGKANYGYTF.

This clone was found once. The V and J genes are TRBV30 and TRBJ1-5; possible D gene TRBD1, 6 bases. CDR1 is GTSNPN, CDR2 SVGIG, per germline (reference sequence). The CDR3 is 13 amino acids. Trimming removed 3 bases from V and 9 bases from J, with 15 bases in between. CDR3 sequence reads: CAWSVGQFRPQHF. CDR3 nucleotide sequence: TGTGCCTGGAGCGTCGGACAGTTTCGGCCCCAGCATTTT.

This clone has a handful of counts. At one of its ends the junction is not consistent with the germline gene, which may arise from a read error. CDR3 sequence (DNA): TGTTCCAGCAGTGCTAGCGGGAGGCGTAGGTACTTC. Protein: CSSSASGRRRYF. The chain combines TRBV7-9 with TRBJ2-7; 11 bases agree with TRBD2. The CDR3 sequence is 12 residues long. Germline CDR1 is SEHNR and CDR2 is FQNEAQ (reference sequence).

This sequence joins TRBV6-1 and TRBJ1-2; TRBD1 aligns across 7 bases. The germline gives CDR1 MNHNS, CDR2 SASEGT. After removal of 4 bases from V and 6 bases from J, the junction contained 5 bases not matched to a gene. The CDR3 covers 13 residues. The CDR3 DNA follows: TGTGCCAGCAGTGTGGGCAGGGGGGATGGCTACACCTTC. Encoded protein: CASSVGRGDGYTF.

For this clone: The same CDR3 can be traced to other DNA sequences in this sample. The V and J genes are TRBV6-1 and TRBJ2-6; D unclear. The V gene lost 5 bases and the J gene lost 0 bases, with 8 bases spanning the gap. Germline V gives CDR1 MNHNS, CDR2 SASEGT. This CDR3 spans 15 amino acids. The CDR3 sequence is CASSRSYSGANVLTF. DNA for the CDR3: TGTGCCAGCAGTCGAAGCTACTCTGGGGCCAACGTCCTGACTTTC.

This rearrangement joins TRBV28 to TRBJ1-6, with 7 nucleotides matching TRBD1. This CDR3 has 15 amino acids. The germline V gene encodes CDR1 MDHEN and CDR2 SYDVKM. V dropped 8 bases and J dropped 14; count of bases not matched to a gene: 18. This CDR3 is CASPRGDSRTRALHF. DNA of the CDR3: TGTGCCAGCCCCCGCGGGGACAGCCGGACTCGGGCCCTCCACTTT. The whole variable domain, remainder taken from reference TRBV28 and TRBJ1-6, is DVKVTQSSRYLVKRTGEKVFLECVQDMDHENMFWYRQDPGLGLRLIYFSYDVKMKEKGDIPEGYSVSREKKERFSLILESASTNQTSMYLCASPRGDSRTRALHFGNGTRLTVT.

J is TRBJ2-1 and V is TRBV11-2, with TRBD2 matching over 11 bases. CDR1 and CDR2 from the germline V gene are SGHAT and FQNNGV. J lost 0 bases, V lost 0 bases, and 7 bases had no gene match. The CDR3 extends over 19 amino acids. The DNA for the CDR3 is TGTGCCAGCAGCTTAGAAGGACTAGCGGGCCTCGTCTCCTACAATGAGCAGTTCTTC. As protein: CASSLEGLAGLVSYNEQFF.

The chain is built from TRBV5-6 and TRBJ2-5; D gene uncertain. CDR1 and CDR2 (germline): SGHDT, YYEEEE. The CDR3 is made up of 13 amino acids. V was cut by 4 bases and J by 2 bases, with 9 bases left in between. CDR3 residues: CASSPVVQETQYF. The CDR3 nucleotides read TGTGCCAGCAGCCCCGTTGTACAAGAGACCCAGTACTTC. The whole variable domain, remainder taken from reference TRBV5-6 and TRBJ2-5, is DAGVTQSPTHLIKTRGQQVTLRCSPKSGHDTVSWYQQALGQGPQFIFQYYEEEERQRGNFPDRFSGHQFPNYSSELNVNALLLGDSALYLCASSPVVQETQYFGPGTRLLVL.

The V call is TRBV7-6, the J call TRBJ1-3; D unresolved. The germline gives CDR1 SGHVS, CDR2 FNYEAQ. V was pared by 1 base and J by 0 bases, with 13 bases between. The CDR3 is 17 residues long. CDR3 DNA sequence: TGTGCCAGCAGCTTAGAGGCAGGCCCTTCCTCTGGAAACACCATATATTTT. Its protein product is CASSLEAGPSSGNTIYF.

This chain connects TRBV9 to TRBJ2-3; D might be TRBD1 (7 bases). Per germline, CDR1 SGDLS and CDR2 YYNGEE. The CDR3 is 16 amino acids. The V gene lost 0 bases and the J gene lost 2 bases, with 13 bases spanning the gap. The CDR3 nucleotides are TGTGCCAGCAGCGTAGGGAGGGGGCGCGTCACAGATACGCAGTATTTT. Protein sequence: CASSVGRGRVTDTQYF.

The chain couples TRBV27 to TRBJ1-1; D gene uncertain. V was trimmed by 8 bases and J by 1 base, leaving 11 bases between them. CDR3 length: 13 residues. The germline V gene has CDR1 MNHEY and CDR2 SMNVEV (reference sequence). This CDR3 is CASRSGGNTEAFF. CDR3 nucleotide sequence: TGTGCCAGCCGGTCCGGCGGGAACACTGAAGCTTTCTTT.

DNA of the CDR3: TGTGCCAGCAGAGCCTACAGGGGGCGCGGTGAAAAACTGTTTTTT. As protein: CASRAYRGRGEKLFF. This sequence joins TRBV6-5 and TRBJ1-4; TRBD1 agrees at 9 bases. J was trimmed by 7 bases and V by 6 bases; bases with no gene match: 9. Looked up from germline, CDR1 is MNHEY and CDR2 is SVGAGI. This CDR3 spans 15 amino acids.

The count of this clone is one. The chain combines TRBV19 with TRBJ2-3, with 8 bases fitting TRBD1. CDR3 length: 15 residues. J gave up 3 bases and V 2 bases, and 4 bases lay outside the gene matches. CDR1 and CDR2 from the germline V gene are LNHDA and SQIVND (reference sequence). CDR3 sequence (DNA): TGTGCCAGTAGTATACTAGACAGGGGAACAGATACGCAGTATTTT. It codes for CASSILDRGTDTQYF.

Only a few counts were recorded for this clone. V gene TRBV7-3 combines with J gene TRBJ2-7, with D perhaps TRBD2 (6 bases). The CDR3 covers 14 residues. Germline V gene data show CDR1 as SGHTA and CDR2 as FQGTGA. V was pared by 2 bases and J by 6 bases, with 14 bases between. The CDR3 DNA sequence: TGTGCCAGCAGCTTAGACGGGAGTCCAGGCGAGCAGTACTTC. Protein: CASSLDGSPGEQYF.

CDR3 in amino acids: CASSNPSILAGVDEQFF. CDR3 in DNA: TGTGCCAGCAGCAACCCGTCCATCCTAGCGGGAGTAGATGAGCAGTTCTTC. V usage is TRBV11-1 and J usage is TRBJ2-1, with 10 bases fitting TRBD2. Looked up from germline, CDR1 is SGHAT and CDR2 is FQDESV (reference sequence). The CDR3 has 17 residues. Trimming took 5 bases from V and 8 from J; bases not matched to a gene: 15.

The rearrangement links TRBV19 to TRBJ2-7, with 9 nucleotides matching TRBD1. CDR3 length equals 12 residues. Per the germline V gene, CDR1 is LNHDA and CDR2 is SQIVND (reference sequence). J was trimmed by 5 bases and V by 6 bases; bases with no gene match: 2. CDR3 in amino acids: CASSTGGHEQYF. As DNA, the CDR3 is TGTGCCAGTAGCACAGGGGGCCACGAGCAGTACTTC.

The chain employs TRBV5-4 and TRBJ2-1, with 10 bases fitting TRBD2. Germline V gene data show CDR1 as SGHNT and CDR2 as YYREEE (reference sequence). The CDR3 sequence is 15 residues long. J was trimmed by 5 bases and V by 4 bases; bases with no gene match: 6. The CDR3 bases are TGTGCCAGCAGCCCCTCTAGCGGGAGAGACAATGAGCAGTTCTTC. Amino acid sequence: CASSPSSGRDNEQFF.

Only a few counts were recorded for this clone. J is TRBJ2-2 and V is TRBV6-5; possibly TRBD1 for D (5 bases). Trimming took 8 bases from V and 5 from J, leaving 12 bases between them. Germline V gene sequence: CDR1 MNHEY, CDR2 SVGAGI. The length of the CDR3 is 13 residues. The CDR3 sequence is CASQTVGTGELFF. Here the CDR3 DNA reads TGTGCCAGCCAGACAGTTGGAACCGGGGAGCTGTTTTTT.

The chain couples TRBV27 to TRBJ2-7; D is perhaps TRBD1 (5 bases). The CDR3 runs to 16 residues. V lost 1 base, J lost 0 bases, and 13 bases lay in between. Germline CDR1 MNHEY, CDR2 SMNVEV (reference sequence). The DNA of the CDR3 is TGTGCCAGCAGTTTATTTAGGGGCGCCCACTCCTACGAGCAGTACTTC. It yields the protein CASSLFRGAHSYEQYF.

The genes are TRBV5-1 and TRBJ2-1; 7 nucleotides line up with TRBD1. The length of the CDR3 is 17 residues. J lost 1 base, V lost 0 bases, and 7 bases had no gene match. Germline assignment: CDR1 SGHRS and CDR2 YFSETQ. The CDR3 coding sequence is TGCGCCAGCAGCTTGGGGATACAGGGGTGGTCCTACAATGAGCAGTTCTTC. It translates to CASSLGIQGWSYNEQFF. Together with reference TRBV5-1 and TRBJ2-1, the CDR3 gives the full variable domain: KAGVTQTPRYLIKTRGQQVTLSCSPISGHRSVSWYQQTPGQGLQFLFEYFSETQRNKGNFPGRFSGRQFSNSRSEMNVSTLELGDSALYLCASSLGIQGWSYNEQFFGPGTRLTVL.

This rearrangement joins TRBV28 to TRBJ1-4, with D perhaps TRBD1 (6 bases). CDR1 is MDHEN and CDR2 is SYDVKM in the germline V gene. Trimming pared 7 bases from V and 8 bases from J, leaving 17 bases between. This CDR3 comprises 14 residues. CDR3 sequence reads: CASIRGAPGEKLFF. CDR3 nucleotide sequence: TGTGCCAGCATCAGGGGAGCACCAGGGGAAAAACTGTTTTTT.

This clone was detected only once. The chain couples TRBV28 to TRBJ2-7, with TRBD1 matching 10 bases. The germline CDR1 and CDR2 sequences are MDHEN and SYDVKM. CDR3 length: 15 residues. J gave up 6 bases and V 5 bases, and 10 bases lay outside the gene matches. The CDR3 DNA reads TGTGCCAGCAGTCCCTCCGGGACAGGGGCGACCGAGCAGTACTTC. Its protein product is CASSPSGTGATEQYF.

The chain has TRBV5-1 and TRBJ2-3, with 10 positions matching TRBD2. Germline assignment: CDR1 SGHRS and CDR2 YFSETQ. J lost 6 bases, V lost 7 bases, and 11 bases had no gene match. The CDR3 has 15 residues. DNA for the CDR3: TGCGCCAGCGGACTATCTAGCGGGAGTGAGGATACGCAGTATTTT. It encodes CASGLSSGSEDTQYF.

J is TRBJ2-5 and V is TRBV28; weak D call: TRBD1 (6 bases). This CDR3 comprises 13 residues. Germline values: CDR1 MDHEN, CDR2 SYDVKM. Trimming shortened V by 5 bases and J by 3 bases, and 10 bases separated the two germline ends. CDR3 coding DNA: TGTGCCAGCAGTGACAGGCTGAAAGAGACCCAGTACTTC. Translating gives CASSDRLKETQYF.

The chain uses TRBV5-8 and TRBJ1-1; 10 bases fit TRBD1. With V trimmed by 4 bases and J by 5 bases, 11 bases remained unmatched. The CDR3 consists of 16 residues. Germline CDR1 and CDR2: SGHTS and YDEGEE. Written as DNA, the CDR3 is TGTGCCAGCAGCCTAATCATCGGACAGGGGGGGACTGAAGCTTTCTTT. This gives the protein CASSLIIGQGGTEAFF.

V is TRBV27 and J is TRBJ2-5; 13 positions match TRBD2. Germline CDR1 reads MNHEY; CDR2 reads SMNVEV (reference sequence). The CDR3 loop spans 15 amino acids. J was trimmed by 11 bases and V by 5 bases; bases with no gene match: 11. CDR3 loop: CASSQGLAGAGEQYF. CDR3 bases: TGTGCCAGCAGTCAAGGACTAGCGGGAGCAGGGGAGCAGTACTTC.

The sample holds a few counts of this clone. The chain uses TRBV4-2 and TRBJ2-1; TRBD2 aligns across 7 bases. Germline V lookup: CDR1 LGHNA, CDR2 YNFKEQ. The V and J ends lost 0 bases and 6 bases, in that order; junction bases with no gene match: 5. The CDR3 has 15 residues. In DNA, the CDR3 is TGTGCCAGCAGCCAAGAGGCGGGAGCCGGCAATGAGCAGTTCTTC. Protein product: CASSQEAGAGNEQFF.

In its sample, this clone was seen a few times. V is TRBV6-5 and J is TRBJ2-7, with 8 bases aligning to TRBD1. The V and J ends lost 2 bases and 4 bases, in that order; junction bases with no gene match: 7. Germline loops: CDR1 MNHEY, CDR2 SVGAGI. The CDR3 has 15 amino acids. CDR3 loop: CASSYGQGATYEQYF. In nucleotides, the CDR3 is TGTGCCAGCAGTTACGGGCAGGGGGCGACTTACGAGCAGTACTTC.

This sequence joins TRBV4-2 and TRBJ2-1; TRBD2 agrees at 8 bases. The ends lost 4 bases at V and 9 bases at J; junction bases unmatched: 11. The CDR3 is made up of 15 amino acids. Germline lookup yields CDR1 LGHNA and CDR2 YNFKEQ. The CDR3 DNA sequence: TGTGCCAGCAGCCCCGGGGTAGCGGGAAGTGGTGAGCAGTTCTTC. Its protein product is CASSPGVAGSGEQFF.